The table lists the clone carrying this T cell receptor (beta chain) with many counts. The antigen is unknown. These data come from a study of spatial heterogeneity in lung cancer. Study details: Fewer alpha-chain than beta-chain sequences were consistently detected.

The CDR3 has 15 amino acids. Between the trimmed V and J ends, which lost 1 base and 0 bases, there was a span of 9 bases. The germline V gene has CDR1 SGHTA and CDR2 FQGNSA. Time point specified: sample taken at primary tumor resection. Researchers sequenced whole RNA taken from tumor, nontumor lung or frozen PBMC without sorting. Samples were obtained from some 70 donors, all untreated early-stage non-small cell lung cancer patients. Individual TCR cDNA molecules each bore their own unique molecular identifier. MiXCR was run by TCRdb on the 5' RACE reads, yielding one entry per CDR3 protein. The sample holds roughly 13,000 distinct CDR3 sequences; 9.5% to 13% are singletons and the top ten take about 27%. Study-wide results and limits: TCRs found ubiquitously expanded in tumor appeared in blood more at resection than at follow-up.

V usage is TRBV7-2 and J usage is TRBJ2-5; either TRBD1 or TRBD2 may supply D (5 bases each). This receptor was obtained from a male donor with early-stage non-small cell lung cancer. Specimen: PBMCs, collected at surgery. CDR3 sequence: CASSLEGRHQETQYF. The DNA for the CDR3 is TGTGCCAGCAGCTTAGAGGGGAGACACCAAGAGACCCAGTACTTC.